These 22 T cell receptor beta chains were sequenced from one sample in a study of T cells after yellow fever vaccination (dated by TCRdb to about 2019). Libraries came from 5' RACE. TCRdb lists the instrument as Illumina HiSeq 2500. TCRdb itself trimmed the public reads at Q25 with fastp, ran MiXCR and retained productive beta chains. Here each entry gathers all rows of one CDR3 protein and keeps the most common genes and DNA. The sample table lists roughly 240,000 distinct CDR3 sequences, 6.5% to 7.5% of them with a count of one. In total, the top ten clones hold 0.85% to 1.2% of the sample. According to the study, the label for this sample's treatment or condition signals: live attenuated yellow fever vaccine strain. Material: CD4+ T cells sorted from PBMCs, obtained on the day of the yellow fever booster vaccination. These receptors all come from a man aged 30 to 45 who received the YFV17D yellow fever vaccine.

This clonotype was counted many times. The CDR3 DNA reads as TGTGCCAGCGGGGCCAACTCCTACGAGCAGTACTTC. Translation: CASGANSYEQYF. The chain couples TRBV7-2 to TRBJ2-7; tentatively, D is TRBD1 (5 bases). This CDR3 comprises 12 residues. Germline CDR1 SGHTA, CDR2 FQGNSA. Trimming pared 8 bases from V and 0 bases from J, leaving 8 bases between.

This clonotype was detected a few times. The rearrangement uses TRBV20-1 and TRBJ2-7, with TRBD1 as a possible D gene (6 bases). The germline V gene encodes CDR1 DFQATT and CDR2 SNEGSKA (reference sequence). Trimming pared 5 bases from V and 4 bases from J, leaving 15 bases between. There are 13 residues in the CDR3. CDR3 sequence: CSADDRQNYEQYF. In DNA, the CDR3 is TGCAGTGCTGACGACAGGCAAAATTACGAGCAGTACTTC.

This chain connects TRBV15 to TRBJ2-7; the D gene is possibly TRBD2 (6 bases). The CDR3 length is 13 residues. The V end was cut by 5 bases, the J end by 0 bases, with 8 bases between. Germline CDR1 and CDR2: LNHNV and YYDKDF (reference sequence). The CDR3 region has the DNA TGTGCCACCAGCGGGGACTTCTCCTACGAGCAGTACTTC. As protein: CATSGDFSYEQYF.

Here the CDR3 DNA reads TGTGCCAGCACCTCCGGACTAGCGGGGGACTTGGAAGATACGCAGTATTTT. It yields the protein CASTSGLAGDLEDTQYF. V usage is TRBV7-3 and J usage is TRBJ2-3; TRBD2 matches at 13 bases. The CDR3 is made up of 17 amino acids. Looked up from germline, CDR1 is SGHTA and CDR2 is FQGTGA. V was pared by 7 bases and J by 5 bases, with 12 bases of the junction left unmatched.

This clonotype occurred a few times. The chain has TRBV5-5 and TRBJ2-7; TRBD2 agrees at 7 bases. V lost 4 bases, J lost 2 bases, and 12 bases stayed unmatched. The CDR3 loop spans 16 amino acids. Germline V CDR1 and CDR2: SGHKS, YYEKEE (reference sequence). The CDR3 region is CASSPHAGERTYEQYF. For the CDR3, the DNA is TGTGCCAGCAGCCCCCACGCGGGGGAGAGAACCTACGAGCAGTACTTC.

The chain links TRBV18 to TRBJ2-1; D perhaps matches TRBD2 (5 bases). The V gene's germline CDR1 is KGHSH and CDR2 LQKENI. Deletions cut 5 bases from V and 8 bases from J, with 13 bases between. The CDR3 runs to 13 residues. The CDR3 DNA follows: TGTGCCAGCTCATCGAGTGAGGGCTATGAGCAGTTCTTC. Protein product: CASSSSEGYEQFF.

This clonotype turned up a few times. The CDR3 is CASSRVGANYGYTF. The CDR3 DNA follows: TGTGCCAGCAGCCGAGTGGGGGCTAACTATGGCTACACCTTC. This chain joins TRBV28 and TRBJ1-2; D perhaps matches TRBD1 (5 bases). Trimming took 6 bases from V and 0 from J, leaving 11 bases between them. The length of the CDR3 is 14 residues. The germline gives CDR1 MDHEN, CDR2 SYDVKM.

This clonotype was observed at least ten times. The genes are TRBV20-1 and TRBJ2-2, with no clear D. Germline V lookup: CDR1 DFQATT, CDR2 SNEGSKA (reference sequence). CDR3 length equals 14 residues. V lost 1 base to trimming and J lost 3 bases, with 9 bases between them. The CDR3 spells CSARGFRDTGELFF. The CDR3 bases are TGCAGTGCTAGAGGTTTTCGAGACACCGGGGAGCTGTTTTTT.

V usage is TRBV24-1 and J usage is TRBJ2-1; D is undetermined. The CDR3 runs to 12 residues. Trimming took off 2 bases at V and 9 bases at J, with 7 bases between the two ends. Germline CDR1 and CDR2: KGHDR and SFDVKD. CDR3 DNA sequence: TGTGCCACCAGTGATTCAGTTGGTGAGCAGTTCTTC. As protein: CATSDSVGEQFF.

The gene calls are TRBV7-2 and TRBJ2-7; D is unclear. CDR3 length: 16 amino acids. The germline V and J ends were trimmed by 2 bases and 0 bases, with 14 bases remaining between them. Germline V gene lookup returns CDR1 SGHTA and CDR2 FQGNSA. The CDR3: CASSLMATSSSYEQYF. In nucleotides, the CDR3 is TGTGCCAGCAGCTTAATGGCCACTTCCAGCTCCTACGAGCAGTACTTC.

This clonotype was counted many times. This chain connects TRBV4-3 to TRBJ2-7; D may be TRBD1 (5 bases). The V gene's germline CDR1 is LGHNA and CDR2 YSLEER. The V gene lost 0 bases and the J gene lost 1 base, with 10 bases spanning the gap. The CDR3 runs to 15 residues. The CDR3 DNA follows: TGCGCCAGCAGCCAAGAGGGTAGGGGATCCTACGAGCAGTACTTC. Encoded protein: CASSQEGRGSYEQYF.

The genes are TRBV10-3 and TRBJ2-5; D uncertain. Trimming pared 0 bases from V and 7 bases from J, leaving 9 bases between. The germline CDR1 and CDR2 sequences are ENHRY and SYGVKD. This CDR3 contains 13 residues. CDR3 loop: CAISESTPSTQYF. The CDR3 DNA reads TGTGCCATCAGTGAGTCGACTCCGTCGACCCAGTACTTC.

The rearrangement links TRBV4-2 to TRBJ2-1, with 7 bases lining up with TRBD2. The germline V gene has CDR1 LGHNA and CDR2 YNFKEQ. The CDR3 has 16 amino acids. V was pared by 2 bases and J by 1 base, with 5 bases of the junction left unmatched. Here the CDR3 DNA reads TGTGCCAGCAGCCAAAAGGGACTACCTTCCTACAATGAGCAGTTCTTC. This encodes CASSQKGLPSYNEQFF.

This clonotype has only a few counts. The rearrangement links TRBV18 to TRBJ2-1; D unclear. The CDR3 is 14 amino acids. Deletions cut 5 bases from V and 3 bases from J, with 11 bases between. Germline V gene lookup returns CDR1 KGHSH and CDR2 LQKENI. This CDR3 reads CASSIGSNYNEQFF. The CDR3 DNA sequence: TGTGCCAGCTCAATCGGTAGTAACTACAATGAGCAGTTCTTC. The full variable domain, completed using reference TRBV18 and TRBJ2-1, is NAGVMQNPRHLVRRRGQEARLRCSPMKGHSHVYWYRQLPEEGLKFMVYLQKENIIDESGMPKERFSAEFPKEGPSILRIQQVVRGDSAAYFCASSIGSNYNEQFFGPGTRLTVL.

V gene TRBV20-1 combines with J gene TRBJ2-1; 14 bases map to TRBD2. This CDR3 contains 15 residues. V was pared by 6 bases and J by 3 bases, with 4 bases of the junction left unmatched. Germline V CDR1 and CDR2: DFQATT, SNEGSKA (reference sequence). CDR3 nucleotide sequence: TGCAGTGCGCTGGGACTAGCGGGAGTCTACAATGAGCAGTTCTTC. Protein: CSALGLAGVYNEQFF.

V is TRBV7-8 and J is TRBJ1-1; D gene unclear. V gave up 5 bases and J gave up 5 bases, with 15 bases separating them. CDR1 SGHVS and CDR2 FQNEAQ come from the germline V gene. The CDR3 loop spans 14 amino acids. This CDR3 reads CASSPKDTGTEAFF. The CDR3 nucleotides are TGTGCCAGCAGCCCAAAAGATACGGGGACTGAAGCTTTCTTT.

The table lists this clonotype with many counts. The rearrangement links TRBV5-8 to TRBJ2-3; no reliable D call. Trimming removed 3 bases at V and 3 bases at J, with 8 bases between. CDR1 is SGHTS, CDR2 YDEGEE, per germline. CDR3 size: 13 residues. DNA of the CDR3: TGTGCCAGCAGCTACCTCGGGACAGATACGCAGTATTTT. Its protein product is CASSYLGTDTQYF.

The rearrangement joins TRBV3-1 to TRBJ1-1, with a weak D call TRBD1 (5 bases). Trimming left V 3 bases short and J 3 bases short, with 11 bases between. The V gene's germline CDR1 is LGHDT and CDR2 YNNKEL (reference sequence). There are 14 residues in the CDR3. For the CDR3, the DNA is TGTGCCAGCAGCCAGCCGGGGGGAGACACTGAAGCTTTCTTT. This sequence encodes CASSQPGGDTEAFF. The entire variable domain, with the rest obtained from reference TRBV3-1 and TRBJ1-1, is as follows: DTAVSQTPKYLVTQMGNDKSIKCEQNLGHDTMYWYKQDSKKFLKIMFSYNNKELIINETVPNRFSPKSPDKAHLNLHINSLELGDSAVYFCASSQPGGDTEAFFGQGTRLTVV.

This clonotype came up many times. J is TRBJ2-1 and V is TRBV5-1; D uncertain. V was pared by 0 bases and J by 10 bases, with 8 bases between. In germline, CDR1 is SGHRS, CDR2 YFSETQ. The length of the CDR3 is 12 residues. CDR3 sequence reads: CASSLDPVEQFF. CDR3 coding DNA: TGCGCCAGCAGCTTGGACCCCGTGGAGCAGTTCTTC.

This clonotype has more than one count but fewer than ten. The chain is built from TRBV7-8 and TRBJ2-1; D unresolved. The CDR3 contains 15 residues. CDR1 and CDR2 from the germline V gene are SGHVS and FQNEAQ. V was shortened by 1 base and J by 3 bases, with 10 bases between the two germline ends. The CDR3 here is CASSLEGVGYNEQFF. Here the CDR3 DNA reads TGTGCCAGCAGCTTAGAGGGTGTCGGCTACAATGAGCAGTTCTTC.

As to this clonotype: The limits of the CDR3 on the DNA are not certain, so only TCRdb's listed CDR3 is given. This chain links TRBV30 with TRBJ2-3; no check of the table's D call, TRBD1, against the DNA was made. Germline V gene sequence: CDR1 GTSNPN, CDR2 SVGIG (reference sequence). The CDR3 is 12 residues long, counting both termini. CDR3 amino acids: CAWGPGAGTHHF.

V is TRBV20-1 and J is TRBJ2-7, with 12 bases fitting TRBD2. Germline trimming cut 5 bases from V and 3 bases from J; bases unmatched to any gene: 5. Germline CDR1 reads DFQATT; CDR2 reads SNEGSKA (reference sequence). The CDR3 sequence is 14 residues long. CDR3 amino acids: CSAFRLAGDYEQYF. The CDR3 DNA sequence: TGCAGTGCTTTCAGACTAGCGGGAGACTACGAGCAGTACTTC.